This TCR beta chain emerged from a study of graft-versus-host responses after intestinal transplantation. Study-wide results and caveats: Across patients carrying graft-donor T cell macrochimerism, allografts held high graft-versus-host to host-versus-graft clonal ratios. GvH clones turned up in recipient marrow; some had shown up first in ileum or blood.

Produced via immunoSEQ multiplex PCR; TCRdb's table is partial and in-frame only. In the table there are under 100,000 clones, roughly 85% of which are singletons. The germline V gene encodes CDR1 SGHNT and CDR2 YYREEE (reference sequence). The CDR3 totals 16 residues. Trimming took 2 bases from V and 2 from J; bases not matched to a gene: 8. This clone has more than one count but fewer than ten. Its antigen is not identified. The sequence was obtained from a human donor who received an intestinal transplant. The source material was unstimulated CD4+ T cells sorted from spleen or lymph node cells, sampled before intestinal transplant. J is TRBJ2-7 and V is TRBV5-4; TRBD1 matches 9 bases. CDR3 in DNA: TGTGCCAGCAGCTTCCGATGGGGACAGGGAACCTACGAGCAGTACTTC. Translating gives CASSFRWGQGTYEQYF.